The text below deals with one TCR beta chain. The table lists this clonotype with a few counts. The clone's antigen remains unknown. No qualities accompany the bases; no much larger clone lies one base away. The CDR1 and CDR2 encoded by the germline V gene are SGHTA and FQGNSA. Inclusive of the bounding cysteine and phenylalanine, the CDR3 is 11 residues long. The CDR3 DNA has 33 bases and is translated from base 1. V loses 5 bases, J loses 8 bases, and the germline ends lie 10 bases apart. The data stem from a study of response to subunit inactivated influenza vaccine (dated by TCRdb to 2016 to 2019). Regarding the research as a whole: To follow how T cells responded to a trivalent subunit inactivated influenza vaccine, the researchers relied on deep quantitative profiling of the T cell receptor repertoire.

Study-wide findings and limitations: It was suggested by the authors that each seasonal influenza vaccination may recruit only a limited number of new T cells.

The method behind the library was RT-PCR. This sample was sequenced with an Illumina HiSeq 2500. TCRdb trimmed the raw reads at Q25, called clones with MiXCR and kept productive beta chains. When rows share a CDR3 protein, they turn into one entry using the most common DNA and genes. The table for this sample lists 590,000 or so distinct CDR3 sequences; approximately 14% of them were counted only once. Approximately 7.6% of the sample is taken by the ten largest. This receptor chain uses TRBV7-2 and TRBJ2-7, with the D assignment possibly TRBD1 or TRBD2, given 5 matching bases for each. The sample was PBMCs from blood, taken around 14 days before vaccination. This sequence was found in a man aged 50-59 years who received an inactivated influenza vaccine. Donor details come from another sample of the same person, matched by shared clones. The sequenced DNA: TGTGCCAGCAGCCTGAGGGGAAAGCAGTACTTC. Its protein is CASSLRGKQYF.